This T cell receptor (beta chain) was obtained from a study of blood T cells in healthy people across ages. The CDR3 consists of 18 residues. Trimming took 0 bases from V and 4 from J, leaving 22 bases between them. Per the germline V gene, CDR1 is SGHRS and CDR2 is YFSETQ. Through a sample-barcoded 5' primer and a J-beta primer mix, a second PCR was run for roughly 6 to 11 cycles. TCRdb reprocessed the 5' RACE reads with MiXCR, giving one entry per CDR3 protein. The table includes approximately 850,000 distinct CDR3 sequences, around 43% detected once. This TCR derives from a man aged 55 to 70 in good health. Sequenced input: blood. This rearrangement joins TRBV5-1 to TRBJ1-1, with D hard to call. CDR3 in amino acids: CASSLGGLGSGASTEAFF. The DNA of the CDR3 is TGCGCCAGCAGCTTGGGCGGCCTCGGGTCCGGAGCGTCCACTGAAGCTTTCTTT.